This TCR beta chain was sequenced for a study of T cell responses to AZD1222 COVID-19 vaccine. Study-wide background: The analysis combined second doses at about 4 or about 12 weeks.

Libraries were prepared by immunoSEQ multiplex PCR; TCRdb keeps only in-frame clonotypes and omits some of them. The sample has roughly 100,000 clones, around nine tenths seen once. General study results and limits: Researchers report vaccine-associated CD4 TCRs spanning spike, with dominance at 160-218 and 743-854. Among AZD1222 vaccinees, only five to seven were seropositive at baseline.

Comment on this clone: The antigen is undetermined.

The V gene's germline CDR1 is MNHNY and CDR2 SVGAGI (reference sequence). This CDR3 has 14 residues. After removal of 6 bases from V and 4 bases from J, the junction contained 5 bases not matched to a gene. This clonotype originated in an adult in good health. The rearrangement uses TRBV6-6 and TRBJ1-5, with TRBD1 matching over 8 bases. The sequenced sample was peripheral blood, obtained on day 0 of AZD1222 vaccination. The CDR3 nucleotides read TGTGCCAGCAGAACCAGACAGGGGAATCAGCCCCAGCATTTT. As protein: CASRTRQGNQPQHF.